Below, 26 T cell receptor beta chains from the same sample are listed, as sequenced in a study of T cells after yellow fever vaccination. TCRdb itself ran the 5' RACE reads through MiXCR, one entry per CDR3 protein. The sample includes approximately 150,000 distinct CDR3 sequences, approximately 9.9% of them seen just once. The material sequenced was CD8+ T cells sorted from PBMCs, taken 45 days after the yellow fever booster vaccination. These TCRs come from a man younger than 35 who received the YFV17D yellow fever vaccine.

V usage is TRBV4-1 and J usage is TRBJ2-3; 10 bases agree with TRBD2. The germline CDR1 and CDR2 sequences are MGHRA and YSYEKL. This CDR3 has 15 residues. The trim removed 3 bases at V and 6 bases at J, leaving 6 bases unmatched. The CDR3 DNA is TGCGCCAGCAGCCAGGTAGCGGGGGGCCTGGATACGCAGTATTTT. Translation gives CASSQVAGGLDTQYF.

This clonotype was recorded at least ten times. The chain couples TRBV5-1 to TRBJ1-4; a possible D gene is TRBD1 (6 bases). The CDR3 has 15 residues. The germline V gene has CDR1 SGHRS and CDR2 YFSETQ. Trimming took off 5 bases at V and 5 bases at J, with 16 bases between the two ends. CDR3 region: CASRPRGTSNEKLFF. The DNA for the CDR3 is TGCGCCAGCAGACCCCGGGGGACATCGAATGAAAAACTGTTTTTT.

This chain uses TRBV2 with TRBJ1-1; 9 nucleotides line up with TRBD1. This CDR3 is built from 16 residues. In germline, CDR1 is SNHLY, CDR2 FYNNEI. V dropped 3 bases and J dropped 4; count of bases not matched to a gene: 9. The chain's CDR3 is CASSDPRGQGTTEAFF. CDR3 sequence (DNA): TGTGCCAGCAGTGACCCTCGCGGACAGGGGACCACTGAAGCTTTCTTT.

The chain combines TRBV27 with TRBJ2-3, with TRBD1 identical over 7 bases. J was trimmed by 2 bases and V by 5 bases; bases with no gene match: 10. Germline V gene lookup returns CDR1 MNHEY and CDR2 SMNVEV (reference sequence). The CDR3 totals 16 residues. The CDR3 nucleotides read TGTGCCAGCAGTCGTTCCCCAGGGGGAAACACAGATACGCAGTATTTT. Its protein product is CASSRSPGGNTDTQYF.

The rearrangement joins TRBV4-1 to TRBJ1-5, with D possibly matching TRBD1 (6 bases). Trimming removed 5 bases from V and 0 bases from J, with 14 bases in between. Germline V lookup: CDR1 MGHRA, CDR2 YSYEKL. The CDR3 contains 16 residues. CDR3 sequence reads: CASSNGQRYSNQPQHF. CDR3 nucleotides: TGCGCCAGCAGCAACGGACAGCGGTATAGCAATCAGCCCCAGCATTTT.

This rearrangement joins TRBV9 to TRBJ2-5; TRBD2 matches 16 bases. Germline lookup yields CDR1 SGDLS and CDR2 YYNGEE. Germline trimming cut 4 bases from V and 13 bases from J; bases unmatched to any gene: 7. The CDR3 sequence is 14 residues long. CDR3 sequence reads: CASSSGLAGGLLYF. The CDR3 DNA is TGTGCCAGCAGCTCGGGACTAGCGGGGGGGCTTTTGTACTTC.

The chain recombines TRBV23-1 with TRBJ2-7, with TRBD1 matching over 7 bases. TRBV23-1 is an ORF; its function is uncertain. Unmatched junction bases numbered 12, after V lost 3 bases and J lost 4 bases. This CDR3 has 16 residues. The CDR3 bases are TGCGCCAGCAGTCAGCCCTTACAGGGGAGCTATTACGAGCAGTACGTC. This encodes CASSQPLQGSYYEQYV.

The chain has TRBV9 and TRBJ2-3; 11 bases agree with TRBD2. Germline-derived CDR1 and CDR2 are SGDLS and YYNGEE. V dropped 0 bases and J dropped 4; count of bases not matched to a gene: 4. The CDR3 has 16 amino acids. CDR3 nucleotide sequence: TGTGCCAGCAGCGTAGATACTAGCGGGGGTTCAGATACGCAGTATTTT. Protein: CASSVDTSGGSDTQYF.

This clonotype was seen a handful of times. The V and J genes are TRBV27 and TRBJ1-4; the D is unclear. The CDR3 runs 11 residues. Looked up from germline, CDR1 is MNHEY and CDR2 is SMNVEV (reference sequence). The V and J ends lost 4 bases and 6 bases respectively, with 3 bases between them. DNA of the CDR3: TGTGCCAGCAGTTCCGATGAAAAACTGTTTTTT. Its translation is CASSSDEKLFF.

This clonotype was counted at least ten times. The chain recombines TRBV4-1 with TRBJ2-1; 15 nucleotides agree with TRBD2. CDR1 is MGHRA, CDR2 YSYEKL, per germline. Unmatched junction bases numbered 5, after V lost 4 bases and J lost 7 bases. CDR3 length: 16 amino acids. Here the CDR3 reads CASSLRTSGGANEQFF. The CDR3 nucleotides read TGCGCCAGCAGCCTCAGGACTAGCGGGGGGGCGAATGAGCAGTTCTTC.

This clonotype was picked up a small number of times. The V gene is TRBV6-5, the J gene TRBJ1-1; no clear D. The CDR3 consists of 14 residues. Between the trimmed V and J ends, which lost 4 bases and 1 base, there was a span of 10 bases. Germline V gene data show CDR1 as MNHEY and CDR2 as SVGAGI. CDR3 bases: TGTGCCAGCAGTTTCTCCCTAAGGAACACTGAAGCTTTCTTT. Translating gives CASSFSLRNTEAFF.

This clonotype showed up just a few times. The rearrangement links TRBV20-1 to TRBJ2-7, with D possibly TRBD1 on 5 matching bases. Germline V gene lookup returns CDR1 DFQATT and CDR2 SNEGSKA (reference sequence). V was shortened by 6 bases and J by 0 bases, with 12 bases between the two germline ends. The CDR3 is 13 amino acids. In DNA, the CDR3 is TGCAGTGCGAAACCAGACAGCTCCTACGAGCAGTACGTC. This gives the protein CSAKPDSSYEQYV.

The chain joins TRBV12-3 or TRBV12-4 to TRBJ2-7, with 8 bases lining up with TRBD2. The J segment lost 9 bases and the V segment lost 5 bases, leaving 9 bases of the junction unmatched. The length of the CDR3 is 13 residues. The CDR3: CASSRSGGGVQYV. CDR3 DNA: TGTGCCAGCAGTCGTTCCGGGGGGGGAGTGCAGTACGTC.

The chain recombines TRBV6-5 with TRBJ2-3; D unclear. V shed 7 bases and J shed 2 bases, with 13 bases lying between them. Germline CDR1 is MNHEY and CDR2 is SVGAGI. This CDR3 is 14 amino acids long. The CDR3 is CASTRDINTDTQYF. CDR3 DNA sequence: TGTGCCAGCACCAGAGACATAAACACAGATACGCAGTATTTT.

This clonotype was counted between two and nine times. Here the CDR3 reads CSAREGNGYTF. CDR3 DNA: TGCAGTGCTAGAGAGGGGAATGGCTACACCTTC. The chain employs TRBV20-1 and TRBJ1-2; D ambiguous. CDR1 and CDR2 from the germline V gene are DFQATT and SNEGSKA (reference sequence). V was trimmed by 0 bases and J by 6 bases, leaving 5 bases between them. The CDR3 is 11 amino acids.

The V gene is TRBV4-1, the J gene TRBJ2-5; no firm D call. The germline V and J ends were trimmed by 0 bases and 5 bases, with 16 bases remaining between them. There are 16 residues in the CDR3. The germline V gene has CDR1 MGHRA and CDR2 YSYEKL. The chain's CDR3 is CASSQEASFPQETQYF. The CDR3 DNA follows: TGCGCCAGCAGCCAAGAAGCCTCATTTCCCCAGGAGACCCAGTACTTC.

CDR3 in DNA: TGTGCCAGCAGCTTAGGGACAGGGATCGACGAGCAGTACTTC. Protein: CASSLGTGIDEQYF. V and J are TRBV7-8 and TRBJ2-7, with 8 bases matching TRBD1. The CDR3 spans 14 residues. After removal of 1 base from V and 5 bases from J, the junction contained 4 bases not matched to a gene. Germline CDR1 and CDR2: SGHVS and FQNEAQ.

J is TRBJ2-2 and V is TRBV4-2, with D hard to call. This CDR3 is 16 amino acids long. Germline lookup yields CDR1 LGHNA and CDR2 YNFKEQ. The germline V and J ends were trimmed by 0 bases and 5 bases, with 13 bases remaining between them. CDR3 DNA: TGTGCCAGCAGCCAAGATATAGGGAAGGGTACCGGGGAGCTGTTTTTT. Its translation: CASSQDIGKGTGELFF.

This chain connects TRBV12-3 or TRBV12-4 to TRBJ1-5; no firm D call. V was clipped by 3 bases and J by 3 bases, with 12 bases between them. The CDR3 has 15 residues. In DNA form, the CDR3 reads TGTGCCAGCAGTTTGAGACGGGGAAACAATCAGCCCCAGCATTTT. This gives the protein CASSLRRGNNQPQHF.

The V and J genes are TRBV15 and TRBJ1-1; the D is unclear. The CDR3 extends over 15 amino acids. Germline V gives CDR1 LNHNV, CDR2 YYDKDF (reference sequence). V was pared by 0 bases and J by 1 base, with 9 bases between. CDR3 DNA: TGTGCCACCAGCAGAGAGAGTAGGACGAACACTGAAGCTTTCTTT. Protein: CATSRESRTNTEAFF.

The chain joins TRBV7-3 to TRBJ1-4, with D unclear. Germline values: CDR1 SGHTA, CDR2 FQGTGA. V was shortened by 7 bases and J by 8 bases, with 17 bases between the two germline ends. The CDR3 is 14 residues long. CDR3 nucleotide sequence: TGTGCCAGCAATCTGACAAGGCTACAGGAAAAACTGTTTTTT. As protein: CASNLTRLQEKLFF. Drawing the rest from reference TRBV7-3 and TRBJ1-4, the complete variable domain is GAGVSQTPSNKVTEKGKYVELRCDPISGHTALYWYRQSLGQGPEFLIYFQGTGAADDSGLPNDRFFAVRPEGSVSTLKIQRTERGDSAVYLCASNLTRLQEKLFFGSGTQLSVL.

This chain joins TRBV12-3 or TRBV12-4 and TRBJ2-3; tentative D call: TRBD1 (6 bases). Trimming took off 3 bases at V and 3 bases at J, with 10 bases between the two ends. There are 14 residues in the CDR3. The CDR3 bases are TGTGCCAGCAGTTTTATACAGGGAACAGATACGCAGTATTTT. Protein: CASSFIQGTDTQYF.

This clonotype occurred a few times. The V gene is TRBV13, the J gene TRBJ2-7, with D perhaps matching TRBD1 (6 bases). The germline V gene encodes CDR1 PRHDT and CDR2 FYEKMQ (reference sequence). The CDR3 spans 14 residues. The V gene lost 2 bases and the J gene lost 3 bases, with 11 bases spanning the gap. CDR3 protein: CASSLRGFIYEQYF. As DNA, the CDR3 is TGTGCCAGCAGCTTAAGGGGGTTCATCTACGAGCAGTACTTC.

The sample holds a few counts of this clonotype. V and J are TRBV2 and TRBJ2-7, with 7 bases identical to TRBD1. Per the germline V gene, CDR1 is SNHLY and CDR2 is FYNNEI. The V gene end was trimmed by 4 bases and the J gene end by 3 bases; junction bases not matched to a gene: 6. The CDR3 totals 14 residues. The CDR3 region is CASSGDRDIYEQYF. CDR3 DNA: TGTGCCAGCAGTGGAGACAGGGATATCTACGAGCAGTACTTC.

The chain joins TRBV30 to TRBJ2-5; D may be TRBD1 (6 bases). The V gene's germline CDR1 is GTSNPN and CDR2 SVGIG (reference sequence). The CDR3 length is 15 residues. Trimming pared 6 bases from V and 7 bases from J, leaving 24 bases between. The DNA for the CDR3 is TGTGCCTGCCAAAACGAAGGGACACCTAATTGGACCCAGTACTTC. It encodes CACQNEGTPNWTQYF. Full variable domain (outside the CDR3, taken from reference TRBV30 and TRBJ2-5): SQTIHQWPATLVQPVGSPLSLECTVEGTSNPNLYWYRQAAGRGLQLLFYSVGIGQISSEVPQNLSASRPQDRQFILSSKKLLLSDSGFYLCACQNEGTPNWTQYFGPGTRLLVL.

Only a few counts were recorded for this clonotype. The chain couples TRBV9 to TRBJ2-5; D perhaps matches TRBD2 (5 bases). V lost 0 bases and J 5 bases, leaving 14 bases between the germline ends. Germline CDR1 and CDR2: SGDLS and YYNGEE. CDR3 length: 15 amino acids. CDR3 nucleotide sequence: TGTGCCAGCAGCGTAGAGACTTTCTCGGGGGAGACCCAGTACTTC. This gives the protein CASSVETFSGETQYF.